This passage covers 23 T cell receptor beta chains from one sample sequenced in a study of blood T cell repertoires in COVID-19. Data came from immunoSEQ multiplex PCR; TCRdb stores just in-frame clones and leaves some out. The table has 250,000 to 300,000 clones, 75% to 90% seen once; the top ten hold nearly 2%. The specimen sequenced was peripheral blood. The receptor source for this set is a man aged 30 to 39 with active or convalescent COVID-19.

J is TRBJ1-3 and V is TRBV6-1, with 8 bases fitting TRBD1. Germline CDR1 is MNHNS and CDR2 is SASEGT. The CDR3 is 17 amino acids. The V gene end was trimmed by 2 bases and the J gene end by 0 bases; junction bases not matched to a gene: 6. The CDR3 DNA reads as TGTGCCAGCAGTGAATTACGGGACAGGAACTCTGGAAACACCATATATTTT. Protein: CASSELRDRNSGNTIYF.

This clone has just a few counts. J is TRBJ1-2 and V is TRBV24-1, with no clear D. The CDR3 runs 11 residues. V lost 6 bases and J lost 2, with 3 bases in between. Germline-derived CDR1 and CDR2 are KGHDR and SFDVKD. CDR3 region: CATSSNYGYTF. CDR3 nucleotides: TGTGCCACCAGTTCGAACTATGGCTACACCTTC.

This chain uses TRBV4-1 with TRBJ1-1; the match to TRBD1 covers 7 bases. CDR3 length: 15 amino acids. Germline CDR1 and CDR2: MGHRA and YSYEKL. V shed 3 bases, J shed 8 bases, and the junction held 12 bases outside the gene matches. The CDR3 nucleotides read TGCGCCAGCAGCCAGCCCGACAGGGAACGCCTCGAAGCTTTCTTT. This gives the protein CASSQPDRERLEAFF.

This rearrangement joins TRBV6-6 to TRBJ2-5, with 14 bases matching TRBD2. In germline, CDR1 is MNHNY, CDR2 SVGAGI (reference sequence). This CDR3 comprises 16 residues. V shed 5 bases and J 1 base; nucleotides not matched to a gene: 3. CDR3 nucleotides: TGTGCCAGCAGTCCCGGACTAGCGGGGGGCCAAGAGACCCAGTACTTC. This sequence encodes CASSPGLAGGQETQYF.

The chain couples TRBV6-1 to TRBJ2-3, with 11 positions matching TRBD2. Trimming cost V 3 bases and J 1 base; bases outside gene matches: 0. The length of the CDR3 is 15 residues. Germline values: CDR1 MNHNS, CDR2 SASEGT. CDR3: CASSETSGGTDTQYF. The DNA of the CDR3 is TGTGCCAGCAGTGAGACTAGCGGGGGCACAGATACGCAGTATTTT.

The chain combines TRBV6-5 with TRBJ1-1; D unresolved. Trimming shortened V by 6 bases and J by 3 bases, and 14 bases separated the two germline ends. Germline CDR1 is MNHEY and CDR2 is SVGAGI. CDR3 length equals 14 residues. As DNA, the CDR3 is TGTGCCAGCAGGGCCCTCAGTGGTTACACTGAAGCTTTCTTT. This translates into CASRALSGYTEAFF.

The CDR3 DNA is TGCGCCAGCAGCTTCCAACAGGGGGTCATAACCGGGGAGCTGTTTTTT. Its protein is CASSFQQGVITGELFF. V is TRBV5-1 and J is TRBJ2-2, with 8 bases identical to TRBD1. CDR3 length: 16 amino acids. The trim removed 2 bases at V and 5 bases at J, leaving 8 bases unmatched. From germline, CDR1 is SGHRS and CDR2 YFSETQ.

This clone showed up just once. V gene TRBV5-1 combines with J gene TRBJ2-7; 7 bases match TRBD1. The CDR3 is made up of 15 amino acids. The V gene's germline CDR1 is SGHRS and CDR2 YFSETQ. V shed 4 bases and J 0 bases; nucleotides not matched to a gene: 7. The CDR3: CASSPSTGTSYEQYF. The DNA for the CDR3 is TGCGCCAGCAGCCCATCGACAGGGACCTCCTACGAGCAGTACTTC.

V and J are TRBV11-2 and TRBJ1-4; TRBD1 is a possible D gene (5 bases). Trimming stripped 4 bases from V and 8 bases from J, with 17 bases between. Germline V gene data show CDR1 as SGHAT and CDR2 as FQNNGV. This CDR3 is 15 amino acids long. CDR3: CASSSGAGFGEKLFF. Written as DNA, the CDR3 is TGTGCCAGCAGCTCGGGCGCAGGGTTCGGGGAAAAACTGTTTTTT. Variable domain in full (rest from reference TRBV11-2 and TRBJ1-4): EAGVAQSPRYKIIEKRQSVAFWCNPISGHATLYWYQQILGQGPKLLIQFQNNGVVDDSQLPKDRFSAERLKGVDSTLKIQPAKLEDSAVYLCASSSGAGFGEKLFFGSGTQLSVL.

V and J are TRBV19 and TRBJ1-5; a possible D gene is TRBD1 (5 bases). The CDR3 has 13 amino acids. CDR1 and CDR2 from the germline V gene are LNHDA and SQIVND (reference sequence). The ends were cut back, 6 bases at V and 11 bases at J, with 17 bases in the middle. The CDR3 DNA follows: TGTGCCAGTAGCCGGGACTCGGAAGGGTCCCAGCATTTT. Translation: CASSRDSEGSQHF. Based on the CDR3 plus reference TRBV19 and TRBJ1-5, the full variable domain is DGGITQSPKYLFRKEGQNVTLSCEQNLNHDAMYWYRQDPGQGLRLIYYSQIVNDFQKGDIAEGYSVSREKKESFPLTVTSAQKNPTAFYLCASSRDSEGSQHFGDGTRLSIL.

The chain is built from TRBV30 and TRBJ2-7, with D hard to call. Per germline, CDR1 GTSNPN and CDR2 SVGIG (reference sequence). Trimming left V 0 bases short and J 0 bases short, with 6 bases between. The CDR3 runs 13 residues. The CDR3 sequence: CAWSVDTSYEQYF. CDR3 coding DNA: TGTGCCTGGAGTGTAGACACCTCCTACGAGCAGTACTTC.

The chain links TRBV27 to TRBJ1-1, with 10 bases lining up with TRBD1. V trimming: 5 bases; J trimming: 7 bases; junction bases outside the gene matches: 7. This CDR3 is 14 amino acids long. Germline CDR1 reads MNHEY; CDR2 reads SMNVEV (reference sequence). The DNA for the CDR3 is TGTGCCAGCAGTCTTGGGACAGGGGAGGATGAAGCTTTCTTT. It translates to CASSLGTGEDEAFF.

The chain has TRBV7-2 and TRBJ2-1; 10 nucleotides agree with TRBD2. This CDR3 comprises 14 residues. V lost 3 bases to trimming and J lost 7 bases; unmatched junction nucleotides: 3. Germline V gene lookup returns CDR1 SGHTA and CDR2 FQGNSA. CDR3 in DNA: TGTGCCAGCAGCTTTAGCGGGGGGAGGAATGAGCAGTTCTTC. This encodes CASSFSGGRNEQFF.

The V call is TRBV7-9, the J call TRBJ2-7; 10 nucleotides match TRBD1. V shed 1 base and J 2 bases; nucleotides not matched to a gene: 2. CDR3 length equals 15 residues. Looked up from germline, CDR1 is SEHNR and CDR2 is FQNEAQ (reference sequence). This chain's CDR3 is CASSLGGQGAYEQYF. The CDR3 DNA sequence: TGTGCCAGCAGCTTAGGCGGACAGGGGGCCTACGAGCAGTACTTC.

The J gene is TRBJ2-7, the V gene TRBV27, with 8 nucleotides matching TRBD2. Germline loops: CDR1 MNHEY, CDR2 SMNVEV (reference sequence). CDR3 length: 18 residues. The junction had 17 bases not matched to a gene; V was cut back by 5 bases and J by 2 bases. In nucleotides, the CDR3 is TGTGCCAGCAGTGCGACTAGCGCCGCCCACGTTGAGACCTACGAGCAGTACTTC. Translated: CASSATSAAHVETYEQYF.

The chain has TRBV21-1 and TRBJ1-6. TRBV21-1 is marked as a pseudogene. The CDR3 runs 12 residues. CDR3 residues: CASARGASPLHF. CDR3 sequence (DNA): TGTGCCAGCGCGCGTGGAGCTTCACCCCTCCACTTT.

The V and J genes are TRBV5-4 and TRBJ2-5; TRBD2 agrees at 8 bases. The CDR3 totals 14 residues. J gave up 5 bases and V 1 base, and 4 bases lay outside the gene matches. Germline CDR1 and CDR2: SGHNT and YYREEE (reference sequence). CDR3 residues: CASSLSGGPETQYF. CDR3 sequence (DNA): TGTGCCAGCAGCTTGTCGGGGGGGCCGGAGACCCAGTACTTC.

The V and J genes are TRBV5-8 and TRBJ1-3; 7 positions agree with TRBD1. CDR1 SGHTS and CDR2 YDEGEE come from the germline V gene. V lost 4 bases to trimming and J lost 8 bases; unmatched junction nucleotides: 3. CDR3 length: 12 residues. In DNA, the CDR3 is TGTGCCAGCAGCACACAGGGGTACACCATATATTTT. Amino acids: CASSTQGYTIYF.

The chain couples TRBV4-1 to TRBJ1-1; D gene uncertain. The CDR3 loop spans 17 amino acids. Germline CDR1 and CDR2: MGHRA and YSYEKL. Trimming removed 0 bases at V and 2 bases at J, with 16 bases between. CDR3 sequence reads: CASSQDFLAASNTEAFF. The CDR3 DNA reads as TGCGCCAGCAGCCAAGATTTCTTGGCGGCTTCTAACACTGAAGCTTTCTTT.

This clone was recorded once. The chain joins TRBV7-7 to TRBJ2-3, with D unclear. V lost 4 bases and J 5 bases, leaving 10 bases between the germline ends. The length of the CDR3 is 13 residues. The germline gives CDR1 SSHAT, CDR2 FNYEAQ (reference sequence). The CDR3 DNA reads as TGTGCCAGCAGCTCCAATCCGGGAGATACGCAGTATTTT. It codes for CASSSNPGDTQYF.

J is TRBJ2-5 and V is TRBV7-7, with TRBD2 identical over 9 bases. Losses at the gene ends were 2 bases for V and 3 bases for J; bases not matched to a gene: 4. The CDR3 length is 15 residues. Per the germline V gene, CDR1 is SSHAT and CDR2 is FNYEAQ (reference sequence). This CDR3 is CASSLFRTSEETQYF. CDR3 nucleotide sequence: TGTGCCAGCAGCTTATTCCGGACTAGCGAAGAGACCCAGTACTTC. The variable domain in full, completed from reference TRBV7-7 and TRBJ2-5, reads GAGVSQSPRYKVTKRGQDVTLRCDPISSHATLYWYQQALGQGPEFLTYFNYEAQPDKSGLPSDRFSAERPEGSISTLTIQRTEQRDSAMYRCASSLFRTSEETQYFGPGTRLLVL.

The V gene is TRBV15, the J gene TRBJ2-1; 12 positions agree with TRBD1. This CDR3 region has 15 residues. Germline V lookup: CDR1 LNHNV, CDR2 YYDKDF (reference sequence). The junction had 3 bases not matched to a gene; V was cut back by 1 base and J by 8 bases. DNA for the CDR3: TGTGCCACCAGCAGAGTTGGGACAGGGGGCGATGAGCAGTTCTTC. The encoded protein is CATSRVGTGGDEQFF.

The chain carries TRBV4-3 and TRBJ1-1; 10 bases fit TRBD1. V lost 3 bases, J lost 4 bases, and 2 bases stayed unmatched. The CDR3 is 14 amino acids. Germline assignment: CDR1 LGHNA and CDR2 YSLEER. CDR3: CASSQDRGFTEAFF. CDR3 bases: TGCGCCAGCAGCCAGGACAGGGGGTTCACTGAAGCTTTCTTT.